A single sample is the source of the 9 T cell receptor beta chains below, sequenced in a study of T cells after somatic rescue of genetic block. Generated by immunoSEQ multiplex PCR, the TCRdb table keeps only in-frame clones and is missing some. Of 80,000 to 100,000 clones detected, 90% appear once; the ten largest clones hold 1.6%. The sequencing input was peripheral blood mononuclear cells (PBMCs). The receptors were sampled from a woman younger than 30.

V gene TRBV7-8 combines with J gene TRBJ2-5; TRBD2 agrees at 7 bases. The CDR3 runs 15 residues. The J segment lost 1 base and the V segment lost 3 bases, leaving 5 bases of the junction unmatched. The germline gives CDR1 SGHVS, CDR2 FQNEAQ. DNA of the CDR3: TGTGCCAGCAGCTTCCCTAGCGGCCCCCAAGAGACCCAGTACTTC. It translates to CASSFPSGPQETQYF. Full variable domain (rest looked up from reference TRBV7-8 and TRBJ2-5): GAGVSQSPRYKVAKRGQDVALRCDPISGHVSLFWYQQALGQGPEFLTYFQNEAQLDKSGLPSDRFFAERPEGSVSTLKIQRTQQEDSAVYLCASSFPSGPQETQYFGPGTRLLVL.

DNA for the CDR3: TGCAGCGTTGTAGGCTTCGTTGAGACCCAGTACTTC. Translated: CSVVGFVETQYF. This chain joins TRBV29-1 and TRBJ2-5; D unclear. V dropped 4 bases and J dropped 5 bases, with 11 bases sitting between them. Germline V CDR1 and CDR2: SQVTM, ANQGSEA. This CDR3 region has 12 residues.

The chain recombines TRBV19 with TRBJ1-3; D is unresolved. Trimming cost V 10 bases and J 4 bases, with 8 bases left between them. Germline V gives CDR1 LNHDA, CDR2 SQIVND (reference sequence). The CDR3 is 11 amino acids. The CDR3 spells CATFWGNTIYF. DNA of the CDR3: TGTGCCACCTTTTGGGGAAACACCATATATTTT. Full variable domain (rest looked up from reference TRBV19 and TRBJ1-3): DGGITQSPKYLFRKEGQNVTLSCEQNLNHDAMYWYRQDPGQGLRLIYYSQIVNDFQKGDIAEGYSVSREKKESFPLTVTSAQKNPTAFYLCATFWGNTIYFGEGSWLTVV.

DNA for the CDR3: TGTGCCAGTAGTTTTAGTACCAGGGGCTCCTATGGCTACACCTTC. It encodes CASSFSTRGSYGYTF. This chain links TRBV19 with TRBJ1-2; perhaps TRBD1 as D (6 bases). V was clipped by 5 bases and J by 4 bases, with 17 bases between them. In germline, CDR1 is LNHDA, CDR2 SQIVND (reference sequence). The CDR3 is 15 amino acids.

The chain uses TRBV20-1 and TRBJ1-1, with D uncertain. The V end lost 4 bases, the J end lost 5 bases, and 8 bases lay between the germline ends. The CDR3 sequence is 11 residues long. Germline CDR1 reads DFQATT; CDR2 reads SNEGSKA (reference sequence). CDR3 sequence: CSAKRETEAFF. The CDR3 DNA reads TGCAGTGCTAAACGGGAGACTGAAGCTTTCTTT.

The J gene is TRBJ2-3, the V gene TRBV5-4, with 9 bases fitting TRBD2. CDR1 and CDR2 (germline): SGHNT, YYREEE (reference sequence). The CDR3 extends over 15 amino acids. The junction had 8 bases not matched to a gene; V was cut back by 4 bases and J by 5 bases. Written as DNA, the CDR3 is TGTGCCAGCAGCCACCCTAGCGGGACGGGAGATACGCAGTATTTT. Translated, it gives CASSHPSGTGDTQYF. Full variable domain (missing parts from reference TRBV5-4 and TRBJ2-3): ETGVTQSPTHLIKTRGQQVTLRCSSQSGHNTVSWYQQALGQGPQFIFQYYREEENGRGNFPPRFSGLQFPNYSSELNVNALELDDSALYLCASSHPSGTGDTQYFGPGTRLTVL.

This chain uses TRBV6-6 with TRBJ1-4; unclear D gene. CDR1 is MNHNY and CDR2 is SVGAGI in the germline V gene (reference sequence). The CDR3 length is 12 residues. V was cut by 7 bases and J by 6 bases, with 9 bases left in between. For the CDR3, the DNA is TGTGCCAGCATGATAGGGCATGAAAAACTGTTTTTT. The encoded protein is CASMIGHEKLFF.

The chain is built from TRBV6-5 and TRBJ1-1; 9 nucleotides line up with TRBD1. The CDR3 loop spans 15 amino acids. Trimming removed 4 bases from V and 1 base from J; junction bases left unmatched: 4. The germline V gene has CDR1 MNHEY and CDR2 SVGAGI. Here the CDR3 reads CASSSGTGTNTEAFF. CDR3 DNA sequence: TGTGCCAGCAGTTCGGGGACAGGGACGAACACTGAAGCTTTCTTT.

The V gene is TRBV7-3, the J gene TRBJ1-1; tentative D call: TRBD1 (5 bases). This CDR3 region has 14 residues. V was clipped by 2 bases and J by 1 base, with 8 bases between them. Germline V gene sequence: CDR1 SGHTA, CDR2 FQGTGA. For the CDR3, the DNA is TGTGCCAGCAGCTTAGAAAGGGGGAACACTGAAGCTTTCTTT. This gives the protein CASSLERGNTEAFF.